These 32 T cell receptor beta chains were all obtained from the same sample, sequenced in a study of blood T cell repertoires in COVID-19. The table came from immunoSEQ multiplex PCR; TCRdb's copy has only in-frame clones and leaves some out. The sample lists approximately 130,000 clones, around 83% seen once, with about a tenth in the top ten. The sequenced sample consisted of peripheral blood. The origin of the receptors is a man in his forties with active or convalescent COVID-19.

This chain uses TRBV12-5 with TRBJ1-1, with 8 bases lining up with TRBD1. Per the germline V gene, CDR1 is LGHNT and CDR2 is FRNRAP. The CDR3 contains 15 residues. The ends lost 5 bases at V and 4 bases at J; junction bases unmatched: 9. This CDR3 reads CASGLFIRGPTEAFF. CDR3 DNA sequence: TGTGCTAGTGGTCTCTTCATCAGGGGGCCCACTGAAGCTTTCTTT.

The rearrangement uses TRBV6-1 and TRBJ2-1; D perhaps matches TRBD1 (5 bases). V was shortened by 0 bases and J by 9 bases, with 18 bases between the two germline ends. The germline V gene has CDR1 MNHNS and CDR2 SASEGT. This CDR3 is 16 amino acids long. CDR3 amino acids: CASSEAEVYGAREQFF. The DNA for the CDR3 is TGTGCCAGCAGTGAAGCAGAGGTTTATGGGGCTCGTGAGCAGTTCTTC.

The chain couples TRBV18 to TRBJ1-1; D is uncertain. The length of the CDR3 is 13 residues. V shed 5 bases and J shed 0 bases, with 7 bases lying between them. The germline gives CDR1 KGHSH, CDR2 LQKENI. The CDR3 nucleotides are TGTGCCAGCTCAGAGGGCCTGAACACTGAAGCTTTCTTT. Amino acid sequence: CASSEGLNTEAFF.

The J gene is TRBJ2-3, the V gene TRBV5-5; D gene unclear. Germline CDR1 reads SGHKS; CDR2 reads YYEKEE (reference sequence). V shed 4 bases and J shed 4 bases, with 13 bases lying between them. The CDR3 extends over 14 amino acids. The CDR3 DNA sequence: TGTGCCAGCAGCCCCGAGTTGGGCTCAGATACGCAGTATTTT. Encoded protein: CASSPELGSDTQYF.

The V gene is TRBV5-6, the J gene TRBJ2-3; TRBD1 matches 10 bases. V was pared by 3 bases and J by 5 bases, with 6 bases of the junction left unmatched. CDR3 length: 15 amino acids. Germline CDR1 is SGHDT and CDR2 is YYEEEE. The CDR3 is CASSSRQGAVDTQYF. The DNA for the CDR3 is TGTGCCAGCAGCTCTCGACAGGGGGCTGTAGATACGCAGTATTTT.

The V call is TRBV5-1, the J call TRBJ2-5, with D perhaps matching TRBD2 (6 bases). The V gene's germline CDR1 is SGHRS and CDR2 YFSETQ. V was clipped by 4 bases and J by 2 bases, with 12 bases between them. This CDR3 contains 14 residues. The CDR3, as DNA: TGCGCCAGCAGCGGGGGAGGATTGCAAGAGACCCAGTACTTC. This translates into CASSGGGLQETQYF.

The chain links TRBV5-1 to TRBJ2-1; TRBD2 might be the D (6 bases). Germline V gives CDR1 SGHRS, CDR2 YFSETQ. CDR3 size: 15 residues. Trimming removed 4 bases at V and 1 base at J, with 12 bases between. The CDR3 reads CASSTREASYNEQFF. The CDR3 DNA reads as TGCGCCAGCAGCACCAGGGAGGCTTCCTACAATGAGCAGTTCTTC.

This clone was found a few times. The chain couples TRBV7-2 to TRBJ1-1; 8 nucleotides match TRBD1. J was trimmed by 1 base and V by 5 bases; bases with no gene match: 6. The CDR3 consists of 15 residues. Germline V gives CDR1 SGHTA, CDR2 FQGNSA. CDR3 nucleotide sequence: TGTGCCAGCAGCCTGACAGGGGACAAGAACACTGAAGCTTTCTTT. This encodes CASSLTGDKNTEAFF.

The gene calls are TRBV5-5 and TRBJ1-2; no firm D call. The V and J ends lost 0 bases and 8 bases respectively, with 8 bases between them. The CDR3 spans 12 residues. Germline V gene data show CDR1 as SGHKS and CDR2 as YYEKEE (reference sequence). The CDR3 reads CASSLVGNGYTF. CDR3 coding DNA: TGTGCCAGCAGCTTGGTCGGTAACGGCTACACCTTC.

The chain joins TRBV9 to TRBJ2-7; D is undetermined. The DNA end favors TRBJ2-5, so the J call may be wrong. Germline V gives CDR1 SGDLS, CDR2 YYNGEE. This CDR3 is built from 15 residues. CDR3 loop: CASSISDAPEETQYF. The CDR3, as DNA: TGTGCCAGCAGCATATCGGACGCCCCGGAGGAGACCCAGTACTTC.

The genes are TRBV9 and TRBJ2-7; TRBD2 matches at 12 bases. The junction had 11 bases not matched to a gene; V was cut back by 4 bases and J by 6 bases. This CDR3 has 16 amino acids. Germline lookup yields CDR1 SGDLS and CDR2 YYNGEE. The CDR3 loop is CASSRNQGGLAGEQYF. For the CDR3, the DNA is TGTGCCAGCAGCCGAAACCAGGGGGGACTAGCGGGCGAGCAGTACTTC.

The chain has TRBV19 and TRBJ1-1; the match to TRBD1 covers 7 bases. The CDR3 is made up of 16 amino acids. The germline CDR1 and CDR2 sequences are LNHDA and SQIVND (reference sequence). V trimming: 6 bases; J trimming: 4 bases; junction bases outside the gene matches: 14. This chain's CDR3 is CASSRIAGGTVTEAFF. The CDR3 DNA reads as TGTGCCAGTAGCAGGATTGCAGGGGGGACGGTCACTGAAGCTTTCTTT. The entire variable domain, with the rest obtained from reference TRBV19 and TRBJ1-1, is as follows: DGGITQSPKYLFRKEGQNVTLSCEQNLNHDAMYWYRQDPGQGLRLIYYSQIVNDFQKGDIAEGYSVSREKKESFPLTVTSAQKNPTAFYLCASSRIAGGTVTEAFFGQGTRLTVV.

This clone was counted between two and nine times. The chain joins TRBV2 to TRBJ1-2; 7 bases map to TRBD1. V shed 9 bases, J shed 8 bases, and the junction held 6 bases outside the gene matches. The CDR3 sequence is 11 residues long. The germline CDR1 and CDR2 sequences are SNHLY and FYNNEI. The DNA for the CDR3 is TGTGCCAGACGGGACAGCTCGGGCTACACCTTC. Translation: CARRDSSGYTF.

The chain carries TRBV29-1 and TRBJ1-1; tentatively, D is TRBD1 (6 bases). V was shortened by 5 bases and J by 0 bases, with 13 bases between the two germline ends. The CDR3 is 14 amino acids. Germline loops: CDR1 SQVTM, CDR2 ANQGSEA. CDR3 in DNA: TGCAGCGTTTCTGGACAGCTTTTGAACACTGAAGCTTTCTTT. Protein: CSVSGQLLNTEAFF.

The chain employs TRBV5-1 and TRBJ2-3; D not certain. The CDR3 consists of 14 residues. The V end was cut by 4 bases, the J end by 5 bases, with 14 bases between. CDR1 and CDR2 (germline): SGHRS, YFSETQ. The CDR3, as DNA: TGCGCCAGCAGCCCCCGTTTCCCGAGAGATACGCAGTATTTT. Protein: CASSPRFPRDTQYF.

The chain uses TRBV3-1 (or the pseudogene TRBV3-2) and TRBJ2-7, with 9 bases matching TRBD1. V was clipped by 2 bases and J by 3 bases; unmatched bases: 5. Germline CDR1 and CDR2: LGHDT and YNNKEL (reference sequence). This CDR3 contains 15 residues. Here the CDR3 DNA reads TGTGCCAGCAGCCAACCGGGACAGGGTGTCTACGAGCAGTACTTC. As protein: CASSQPGQGVYEQYF.

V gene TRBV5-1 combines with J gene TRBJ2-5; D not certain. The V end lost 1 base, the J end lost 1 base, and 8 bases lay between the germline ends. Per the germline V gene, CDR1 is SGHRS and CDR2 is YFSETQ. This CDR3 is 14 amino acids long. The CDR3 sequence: CASSLTGFQETQYF. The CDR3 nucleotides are TGCGCCAGCAGCTTGACGGGTTTCCAAGAGACCCAGTACTTC. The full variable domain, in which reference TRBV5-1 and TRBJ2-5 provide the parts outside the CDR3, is KAGVTQTPRYLIKTRGQQVTLSCSPISGHRSVSWYQQTPGQGLQFLFEYFSETQRNKGNFPGRFSGRQFSNSRSEMNVSTLELGDSALYLCASSLTGFQETQYFGPGTRLLVL.

The CDR3: CASSFDRGRGEQYF. The CDR3 bases are TGCGCCAGCAGCTTCGACAGGGGGCGAGGGGAGCAGTACTTC. The chain recombines TRBV5-1 with TRBJ2-7; 10 nucleotides align to TRBD1. The CDR3 has 14 amino acids. In germline, CDR1 is SGHRS, CDR2 YFSETQ. The V and J ends lost 2 bases and 7 bases, in that order; junction bases with no gene match: 6.

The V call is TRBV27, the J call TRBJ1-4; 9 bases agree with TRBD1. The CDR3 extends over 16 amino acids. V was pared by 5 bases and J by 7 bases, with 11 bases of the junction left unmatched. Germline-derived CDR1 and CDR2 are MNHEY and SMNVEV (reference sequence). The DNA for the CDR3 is TGTGCCAGCAGTAGGAAACCGGACAGGGGCGGTGAAAAACTGTTTTTT. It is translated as CASSRKPDRGGEKLFF.

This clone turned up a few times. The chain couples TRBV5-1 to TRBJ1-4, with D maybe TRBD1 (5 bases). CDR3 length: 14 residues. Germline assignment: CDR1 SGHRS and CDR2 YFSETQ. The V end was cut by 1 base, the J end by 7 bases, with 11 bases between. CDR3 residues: CASSLRGGGEKLFF. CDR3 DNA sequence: TGCGCCAGCAGCTTGCGGGGGGGTGGTGAAAAACTGTTTTTT.

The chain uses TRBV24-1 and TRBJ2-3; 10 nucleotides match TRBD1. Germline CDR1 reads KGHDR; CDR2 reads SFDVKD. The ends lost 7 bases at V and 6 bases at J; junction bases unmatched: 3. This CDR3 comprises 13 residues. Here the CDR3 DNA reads TGTGCCACCAGGGGGGGACAGGGGGATACGCAGTATTTT. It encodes CATRGGQGDTQYF.

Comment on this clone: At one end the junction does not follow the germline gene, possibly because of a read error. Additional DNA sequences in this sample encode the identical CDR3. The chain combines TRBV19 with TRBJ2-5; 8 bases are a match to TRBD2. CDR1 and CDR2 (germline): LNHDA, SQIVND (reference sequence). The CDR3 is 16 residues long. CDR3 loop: CASSILAGGGQETQYF. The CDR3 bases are TGTGCCAGTAGTATCCTGGCCGGGGGGGGCCAAGAGACCCAATACTTC.

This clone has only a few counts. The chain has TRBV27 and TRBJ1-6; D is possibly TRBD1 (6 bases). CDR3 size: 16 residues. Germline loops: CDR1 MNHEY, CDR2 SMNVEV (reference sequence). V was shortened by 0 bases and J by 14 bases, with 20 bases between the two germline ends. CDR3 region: CASSLSPGHRIQALHF. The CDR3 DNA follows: TGTGCCAGCAGTTTATCTCCGGGACACAGAATTCAGGCCCTCCACTTT.

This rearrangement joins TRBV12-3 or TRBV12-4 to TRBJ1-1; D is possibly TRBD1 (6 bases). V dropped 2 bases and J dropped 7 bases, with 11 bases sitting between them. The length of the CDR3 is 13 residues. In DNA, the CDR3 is TGTGCCAGCAGTTTATCAGGGGATAATGAAGCTTTCTTT. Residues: CASSLSGDNEAFF.

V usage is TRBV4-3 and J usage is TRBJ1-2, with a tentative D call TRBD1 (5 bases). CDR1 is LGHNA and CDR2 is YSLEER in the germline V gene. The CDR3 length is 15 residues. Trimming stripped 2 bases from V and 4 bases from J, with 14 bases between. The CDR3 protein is CASSQPKAGGYGYTF. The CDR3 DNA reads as TGCGCCAGCAGCCAACCTAAGGCGGGGGGCTATGGCTACACCTTC.

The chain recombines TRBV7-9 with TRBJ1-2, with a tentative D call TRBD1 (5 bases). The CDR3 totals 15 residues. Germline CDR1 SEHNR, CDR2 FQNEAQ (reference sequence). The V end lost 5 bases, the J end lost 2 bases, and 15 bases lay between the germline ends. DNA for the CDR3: TGTGCCAGCAGCCCTCCTGGGGCGGGGAACTATGGCTACACCTTC. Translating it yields CASSPPGAGNYGYTF.

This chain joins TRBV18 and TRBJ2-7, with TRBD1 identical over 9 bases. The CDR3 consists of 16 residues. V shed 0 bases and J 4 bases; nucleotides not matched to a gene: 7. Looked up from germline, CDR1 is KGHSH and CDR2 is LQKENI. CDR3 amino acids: CASSPPEGQGTYEQYF. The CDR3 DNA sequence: TGTGCCAGCTCACCACCCGAGGGACAGGGTACTTACGAGCAGTACTTC.

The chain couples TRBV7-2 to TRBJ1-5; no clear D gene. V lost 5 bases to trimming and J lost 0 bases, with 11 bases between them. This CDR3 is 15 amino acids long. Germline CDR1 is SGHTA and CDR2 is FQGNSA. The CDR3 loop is CASSTDGNSNQPQHF. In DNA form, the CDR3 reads TGTGCCAGCAGCACCGACGGGAATAGCAATCAGCCCCAGCATTTT.

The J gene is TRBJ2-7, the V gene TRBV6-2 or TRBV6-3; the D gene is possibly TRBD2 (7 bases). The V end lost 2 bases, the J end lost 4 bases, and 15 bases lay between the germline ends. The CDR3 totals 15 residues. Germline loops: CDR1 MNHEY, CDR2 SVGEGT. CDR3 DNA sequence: TGTGCCAGCAGTTACCCATCCAGGGGAGGGTACGAGCAGTACTTC. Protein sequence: CASSYPSRGGYEQYF.

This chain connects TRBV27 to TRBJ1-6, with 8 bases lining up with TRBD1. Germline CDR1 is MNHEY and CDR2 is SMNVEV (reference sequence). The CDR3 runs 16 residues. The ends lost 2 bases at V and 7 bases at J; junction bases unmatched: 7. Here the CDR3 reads CASSLPRTGNNSPLHF. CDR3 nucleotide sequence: TGTGCCAGCAGTTTACCCCGGACAGGGAACAATTCACCCCTCCACTTT.

CDR3 protein: CASSQIPGQAYGYTF. The CDR3, as DNA: TGCGCCAGCAGCCAAATACCAGGACAGGCTTATGGCTACACCTTC. V gene TRBV4-3 combines with J gene TRBJ1-2; 7 bases are shared with TRBD1. V shed 2 bases, J shed 5 bases, and the junction held 8 bases outside the gene matches. The CDR3 covers 15 residues. Germline V gene lookup returns CDR1 LGHNA and CDR2 YSLEER.

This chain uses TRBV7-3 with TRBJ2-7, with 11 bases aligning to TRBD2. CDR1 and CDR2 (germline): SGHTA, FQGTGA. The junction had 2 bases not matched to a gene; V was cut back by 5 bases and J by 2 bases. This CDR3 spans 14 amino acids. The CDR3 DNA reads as TGTGCCAGCAGCAGACTAGCGGGACCCTACGAGCAGTACTTC. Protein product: CASSRLAGPYEQYF.